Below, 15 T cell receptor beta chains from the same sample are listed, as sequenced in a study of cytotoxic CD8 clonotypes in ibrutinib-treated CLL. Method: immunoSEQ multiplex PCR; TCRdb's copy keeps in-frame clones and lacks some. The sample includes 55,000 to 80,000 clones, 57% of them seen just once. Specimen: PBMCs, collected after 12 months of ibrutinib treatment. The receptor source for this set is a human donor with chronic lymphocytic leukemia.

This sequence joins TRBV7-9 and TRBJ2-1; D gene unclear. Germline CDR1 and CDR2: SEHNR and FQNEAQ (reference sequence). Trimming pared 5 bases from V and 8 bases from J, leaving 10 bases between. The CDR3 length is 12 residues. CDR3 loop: CASSPWSYEQFF. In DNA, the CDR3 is TGTGCCAGCAGCCCTTGGAGTTATGAGCAGTTCTTC.

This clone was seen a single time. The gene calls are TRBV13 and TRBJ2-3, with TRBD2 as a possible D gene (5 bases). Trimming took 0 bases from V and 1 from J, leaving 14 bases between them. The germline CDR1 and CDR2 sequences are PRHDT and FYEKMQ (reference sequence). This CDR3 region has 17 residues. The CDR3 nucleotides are TGTGCCAGCAGCTTAGGGGACTCCATTTTGGGCACAGATACGCAGTATTTT. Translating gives CASSLGDSILGTDTQYF. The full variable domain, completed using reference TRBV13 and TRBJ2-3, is AAGVIQSPRHLIKEKRETATLKCYPIPRHDTVYWYQQGPGQDPQFLISFYEKMQSDKGSIPDRFSAQQFSDYHSELNMSSLELGDSALYFCASSLGDSILGTDTQYFGPGTRLTVL.

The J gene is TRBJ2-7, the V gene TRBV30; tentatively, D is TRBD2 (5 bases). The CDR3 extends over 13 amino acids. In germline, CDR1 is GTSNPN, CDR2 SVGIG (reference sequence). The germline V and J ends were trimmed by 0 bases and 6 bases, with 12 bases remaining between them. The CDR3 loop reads CAWSVLRVAEQYF. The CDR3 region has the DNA TGTGCCTGGAGTGTACTGCGGGTCGCCGAGCAGTACTTC.

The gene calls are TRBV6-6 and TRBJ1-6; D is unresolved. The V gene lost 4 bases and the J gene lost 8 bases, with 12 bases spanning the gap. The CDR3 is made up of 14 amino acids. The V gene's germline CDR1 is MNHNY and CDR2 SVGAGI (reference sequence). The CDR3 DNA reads TGTGCCAGCAGTTTGGCCCTCGTGGATTCACCCCTCCACTTT. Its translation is CASSLALVDSPLHF.

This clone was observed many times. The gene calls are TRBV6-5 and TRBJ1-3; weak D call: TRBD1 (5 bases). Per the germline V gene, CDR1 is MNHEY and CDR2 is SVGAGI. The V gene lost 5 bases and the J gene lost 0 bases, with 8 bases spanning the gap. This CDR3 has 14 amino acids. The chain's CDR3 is CASSPTVSGNTIYF. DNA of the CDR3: TGTGCCAGCAGTCCGACAGTCTCTGGAAACACCATATATTTT.

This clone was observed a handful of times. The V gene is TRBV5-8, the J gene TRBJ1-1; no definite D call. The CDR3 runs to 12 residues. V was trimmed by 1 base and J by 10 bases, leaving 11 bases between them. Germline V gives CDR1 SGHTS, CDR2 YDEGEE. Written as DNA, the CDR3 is TGTGCCAGCAGCTTGTCCCGAAGAAGAGCTTTCTTT. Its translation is CASSLSRRRAFF.

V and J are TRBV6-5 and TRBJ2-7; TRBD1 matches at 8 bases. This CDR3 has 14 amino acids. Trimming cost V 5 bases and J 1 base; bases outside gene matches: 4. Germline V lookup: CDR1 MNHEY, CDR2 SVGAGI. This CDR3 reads CASSQGAGSYEQYV. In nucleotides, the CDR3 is TGTGCCAGCAGTCAGGGGGCTGGGTCCTACGAGCAGTACGTC.

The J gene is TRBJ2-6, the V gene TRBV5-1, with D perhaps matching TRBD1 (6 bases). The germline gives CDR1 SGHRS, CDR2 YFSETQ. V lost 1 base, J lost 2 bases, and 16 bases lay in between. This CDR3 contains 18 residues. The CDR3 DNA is TGCGCCAGCAGCTTGCAAGTGGGCAGGGGAACTGGGGCCAACGTCCTGACTTTC. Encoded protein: CASSLQVGRGTGANVLTF.

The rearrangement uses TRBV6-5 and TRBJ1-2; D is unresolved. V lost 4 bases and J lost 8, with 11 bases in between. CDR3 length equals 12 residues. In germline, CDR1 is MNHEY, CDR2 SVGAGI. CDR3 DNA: TGTGCCAGCAGTTTCAACCAGAGGGGCTACACCTTC. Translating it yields CASSFNQRGYTF.

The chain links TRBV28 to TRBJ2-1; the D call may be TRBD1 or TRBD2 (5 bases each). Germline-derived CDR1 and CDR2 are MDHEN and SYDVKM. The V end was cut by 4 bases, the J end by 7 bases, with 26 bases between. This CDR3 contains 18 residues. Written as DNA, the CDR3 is TGTGCCAGCAGTTACCCGGTGCAGGGAGTTGATCCGTGGAATGAGCAGTTCTTC. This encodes CASSYPVQGVDPWNEQFF.

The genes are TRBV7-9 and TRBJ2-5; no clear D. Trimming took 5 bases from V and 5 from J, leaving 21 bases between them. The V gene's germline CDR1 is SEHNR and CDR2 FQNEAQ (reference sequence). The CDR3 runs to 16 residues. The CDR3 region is CASSLPPGRTLETQYF. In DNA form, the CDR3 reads TGTGCCAGCAGCCTCCCCCCCGGACGGACCCTCGAGACCCAGTACTTC.

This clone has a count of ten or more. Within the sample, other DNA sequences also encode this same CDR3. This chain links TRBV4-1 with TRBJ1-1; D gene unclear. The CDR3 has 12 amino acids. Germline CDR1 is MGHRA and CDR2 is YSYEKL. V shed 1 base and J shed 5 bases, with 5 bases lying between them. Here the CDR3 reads CASSQGRTEAFF. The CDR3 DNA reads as TGCGCCAGCAGCCAAGGAAGGACTGAAGCTTTCTTT.

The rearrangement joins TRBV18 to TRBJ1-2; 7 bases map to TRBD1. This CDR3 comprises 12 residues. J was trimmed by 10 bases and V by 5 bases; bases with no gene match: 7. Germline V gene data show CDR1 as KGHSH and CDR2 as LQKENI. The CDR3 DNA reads TGTGCCAGCTCATCAACAGGGGTTGACTACACCTTC. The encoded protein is CASSSTGVDYTF.

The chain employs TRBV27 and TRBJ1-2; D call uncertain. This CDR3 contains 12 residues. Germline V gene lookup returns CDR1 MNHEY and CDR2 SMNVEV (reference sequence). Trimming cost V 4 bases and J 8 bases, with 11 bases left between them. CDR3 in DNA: TGTGCCAGCAGTTCAAGGGTGGGGGGCTACACCTTC. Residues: CASSSRVGGYTF.

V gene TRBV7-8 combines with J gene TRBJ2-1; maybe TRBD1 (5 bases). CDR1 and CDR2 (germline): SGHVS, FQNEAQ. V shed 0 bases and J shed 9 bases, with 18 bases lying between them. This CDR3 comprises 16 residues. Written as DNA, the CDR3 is TGTGCCAGCAGCTTAGCCACAGCAGGCTCCCAGGGTGAGCAGTTCTTC. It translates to CASSLATAGSQGEQFF.